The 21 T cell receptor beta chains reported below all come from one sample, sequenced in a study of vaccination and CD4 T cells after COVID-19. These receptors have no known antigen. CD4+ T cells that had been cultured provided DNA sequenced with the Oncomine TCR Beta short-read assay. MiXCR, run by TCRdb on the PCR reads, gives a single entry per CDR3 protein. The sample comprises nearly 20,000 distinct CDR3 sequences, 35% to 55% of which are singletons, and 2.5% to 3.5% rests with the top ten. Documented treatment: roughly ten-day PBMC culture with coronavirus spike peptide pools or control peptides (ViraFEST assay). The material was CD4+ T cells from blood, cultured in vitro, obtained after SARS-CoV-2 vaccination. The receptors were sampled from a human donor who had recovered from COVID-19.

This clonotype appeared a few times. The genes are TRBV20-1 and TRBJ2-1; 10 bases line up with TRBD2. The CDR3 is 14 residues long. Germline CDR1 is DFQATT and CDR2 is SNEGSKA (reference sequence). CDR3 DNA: TGCAGCGCGAGACTAGCGGGTCTCTTAACTGAGCAGTTCTTC. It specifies CSARLAGLLTEQFF.

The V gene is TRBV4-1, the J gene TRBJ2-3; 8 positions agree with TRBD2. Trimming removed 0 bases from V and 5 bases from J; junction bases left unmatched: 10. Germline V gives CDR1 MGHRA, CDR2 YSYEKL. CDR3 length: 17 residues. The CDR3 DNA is TGCGCCAGCAGCCAAGACTCTACTAGCGGAGCGCGAGATACGCAGTATTTT. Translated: CASSQDSTSGARDTQYF.

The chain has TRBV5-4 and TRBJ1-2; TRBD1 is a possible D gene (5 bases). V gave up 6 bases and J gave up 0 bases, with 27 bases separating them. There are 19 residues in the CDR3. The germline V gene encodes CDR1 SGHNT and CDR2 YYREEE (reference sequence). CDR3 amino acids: CASTRSGFGAREANYGYTF. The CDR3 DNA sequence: TGTGCCAGCACCCGGTCAGGTTTTGGGGCGCGAGAAGCTAACTATGGCTACACCTTC.

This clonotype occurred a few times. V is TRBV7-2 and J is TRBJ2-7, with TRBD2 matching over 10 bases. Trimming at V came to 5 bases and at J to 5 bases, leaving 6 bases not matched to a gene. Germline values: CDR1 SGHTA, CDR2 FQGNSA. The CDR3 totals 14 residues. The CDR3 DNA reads TGTGCCAGCAGCCGAGCGGGAGGGCCTAACGAGCAGTACTTC. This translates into CASSRAGGPNEQYF.

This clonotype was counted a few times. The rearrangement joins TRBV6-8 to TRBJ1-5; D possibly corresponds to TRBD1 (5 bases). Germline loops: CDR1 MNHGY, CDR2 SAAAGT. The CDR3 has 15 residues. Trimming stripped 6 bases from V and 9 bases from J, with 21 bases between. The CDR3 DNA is TGTGCCAGCAGCCCAGGGACCGCCCTCCAAAGGCCCCAGCATTTT. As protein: CASSPGTALQRPQHF.

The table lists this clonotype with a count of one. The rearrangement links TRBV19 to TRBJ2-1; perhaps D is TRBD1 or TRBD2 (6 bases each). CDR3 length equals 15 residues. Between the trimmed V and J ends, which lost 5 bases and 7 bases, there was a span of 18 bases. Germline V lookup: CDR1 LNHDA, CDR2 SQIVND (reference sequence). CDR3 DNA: TGTGCCAGTAGTTCCACGACGGGGGCAGGAAATGAGCAGTTCTTC. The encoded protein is CASSSTTGAGNEQFF. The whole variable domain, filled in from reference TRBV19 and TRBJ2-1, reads DGGITQSPKYLFRKEGQNVTLSCEQNLNHDAMYWYRQDPGQGLRLIYYSQIVNDFQKGDIAEGYSVSREKKESFPLTVTSAQKNPTAFYLCASSSTTGAGNEQFFGPGTRLTVL.

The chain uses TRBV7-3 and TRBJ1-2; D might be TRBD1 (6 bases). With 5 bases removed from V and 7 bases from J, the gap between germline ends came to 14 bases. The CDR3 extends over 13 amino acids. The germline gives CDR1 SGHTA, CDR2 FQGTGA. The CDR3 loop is CASSIQGGLGYTF. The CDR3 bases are TGTGCCAGCAGCATACAGGGCGGGCTTGGCTACACCTTC.

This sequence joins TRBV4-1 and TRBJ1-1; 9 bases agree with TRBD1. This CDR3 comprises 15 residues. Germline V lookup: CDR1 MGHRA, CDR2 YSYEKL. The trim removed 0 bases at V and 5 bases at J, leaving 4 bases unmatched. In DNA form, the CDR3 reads TGCGCCAGCAGCCAAGACCCGGGACAGGGTACTGAAGCTTTCTTT. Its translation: CASSQDPGQGTEAFF.

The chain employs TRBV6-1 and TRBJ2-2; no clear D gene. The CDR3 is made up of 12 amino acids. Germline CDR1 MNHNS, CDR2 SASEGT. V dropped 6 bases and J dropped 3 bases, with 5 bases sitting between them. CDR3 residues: CASSSYTGELFF. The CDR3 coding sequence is TGTGCCAGCAGCAGCTACACCGGGGAGCTGTTTTTT.

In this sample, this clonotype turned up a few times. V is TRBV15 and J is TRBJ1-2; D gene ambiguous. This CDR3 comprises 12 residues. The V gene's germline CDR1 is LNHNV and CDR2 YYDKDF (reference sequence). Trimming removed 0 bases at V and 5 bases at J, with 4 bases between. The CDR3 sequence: CATSRETYGYTF. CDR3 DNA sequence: TGTGCCACCAGCAGAGAAACGTATGGCTACACCTTC. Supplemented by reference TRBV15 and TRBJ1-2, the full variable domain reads DAMVIQNPRYQVTQFGKPVTLSCSQTLNHNVMYWYQQKSSQAPKLLFHYYDKDFNNEADTPDNFQSRRPNTSFCFLDIRSPGLGDTAMYLCATSRETYGYTFGSGTRLTVV.

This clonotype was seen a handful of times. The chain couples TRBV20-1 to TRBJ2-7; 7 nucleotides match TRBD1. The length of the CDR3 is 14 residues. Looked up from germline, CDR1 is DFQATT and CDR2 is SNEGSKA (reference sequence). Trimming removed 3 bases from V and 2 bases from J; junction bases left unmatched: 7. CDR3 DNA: TGCAGTGCTAGCTCCCGACAGGGAACCTACGAGCAGTACTTC. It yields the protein CSASSRQGTYEQYF.

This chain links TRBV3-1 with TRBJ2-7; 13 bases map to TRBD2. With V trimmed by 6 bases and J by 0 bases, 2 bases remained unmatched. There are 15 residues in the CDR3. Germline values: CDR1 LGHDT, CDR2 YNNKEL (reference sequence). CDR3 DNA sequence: TGTGCCAGCAGACTAGCGGGGGGGAGCTCCTACGAGCAGTACTTC. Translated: CASRLAGGSSYEQYF.

The CDR3 bases are TGCAGTGCTAAGACCGACGGAAACACCATATATTTT. Its translation: CSAKTDGNTIYF. This chain connects TRBV20-1 to TRBJ1-3; unclear D gene. The CDR3 covers 12 residues. The germline CDR1 and CDR2 sequences are DFQATT and SNEGSKA (reference sequence). V gave up 4 bases and J gave up 4 bases, with 8 bases separating them.

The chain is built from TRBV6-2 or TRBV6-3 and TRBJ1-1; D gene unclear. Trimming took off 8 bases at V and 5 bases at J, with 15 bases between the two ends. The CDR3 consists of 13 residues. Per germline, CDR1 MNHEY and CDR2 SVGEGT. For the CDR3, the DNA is TGTGCCAGCCGAGGCGAGGGAAGGACTGAAGCTTTCTTT. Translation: CASRGEGRTEAFF.

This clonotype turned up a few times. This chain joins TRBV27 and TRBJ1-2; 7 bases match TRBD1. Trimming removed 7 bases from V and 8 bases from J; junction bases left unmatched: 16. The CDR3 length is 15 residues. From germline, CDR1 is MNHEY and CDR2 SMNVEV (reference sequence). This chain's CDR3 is CASKSGTVLPTGYTF. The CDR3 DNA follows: TGTGCCAGCAAATCCGGGACAGTCCTACCCACCGGCTACACCTTC.

The chain's CDR3 is CASSFGRRATEAFF. In DNA form, the CDR3 reads TGTGCCAGCAGCTTCGGGAGGAGGGCCACTGAAGCTTTCTTT. The V and J genes are TRBV5-4 and TRBJ1-1; the D is unclear. V shed 2 bases and J shed 4 bases, with 12 bases lying between them. The CDR3 runs 14 residues. Germline V CDR1 and CDR2: SGHNT, YYREEE (reference sequence).

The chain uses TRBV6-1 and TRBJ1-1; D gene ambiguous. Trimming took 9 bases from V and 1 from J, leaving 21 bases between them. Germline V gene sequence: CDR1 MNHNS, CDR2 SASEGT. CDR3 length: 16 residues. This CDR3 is CASRHGSLSPNTEAFF. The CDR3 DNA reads TGTGCCAGTAGGCACGGGAGTCTTTCCCCGAACACTGAAGCTTTCTTT.

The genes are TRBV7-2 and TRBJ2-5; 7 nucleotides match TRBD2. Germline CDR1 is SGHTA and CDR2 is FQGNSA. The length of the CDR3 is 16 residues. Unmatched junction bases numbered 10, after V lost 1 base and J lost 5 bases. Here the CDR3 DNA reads TGTGCCAGCAGCTTAGGGGAGGGTTGGGGTCGTGAGACCCAGTACTTC. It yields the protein CASSLGEGWGRETQYF.

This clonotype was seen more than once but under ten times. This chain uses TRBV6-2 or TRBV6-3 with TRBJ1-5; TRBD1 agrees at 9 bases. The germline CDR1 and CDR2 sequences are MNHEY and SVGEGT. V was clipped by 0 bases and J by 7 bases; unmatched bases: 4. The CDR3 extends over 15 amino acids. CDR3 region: CASSYSGQGRQPQHF. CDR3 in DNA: TGTGCCAGCAGTTACTCGGGACAGGGCCGGCAGCCCCAGCATTTT.

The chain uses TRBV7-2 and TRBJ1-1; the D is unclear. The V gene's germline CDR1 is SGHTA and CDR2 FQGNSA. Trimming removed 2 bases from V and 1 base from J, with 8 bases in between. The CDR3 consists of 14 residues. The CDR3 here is CASSLQSKNTEAFF. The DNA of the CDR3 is TGTGCCAGCAGCTTACAGTCGAAGAACACTGAAGCTTTCTTT.

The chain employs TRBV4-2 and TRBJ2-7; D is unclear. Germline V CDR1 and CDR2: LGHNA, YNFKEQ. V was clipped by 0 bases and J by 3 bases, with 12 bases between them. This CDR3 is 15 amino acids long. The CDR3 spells CASSQEWVVSYEQYF. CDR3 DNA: TGTGCCAGCAGCCAAGAGTGGGTCGTGAGCTACGAGCAGTACTTC.